This is a list of T cell receptor beta chains from one sample in a study of blood T cell repertoires in COVID-19. The repertoire was sequenced with immunoSEQ multiplex PCR; TCRdb's copy has only in-frame clones and lacks some. The sample lists 140,000 or so clones, 70% to 90% seen once, with 6.2% in the top ten. The sequenced material came from PBMCs or T cells enriched from blood (not recorded which). The receptors stem from a woman in her forties who had recovered from COVID-19. Each CDR3 is given with its conserved first and last residue. D genes are given only for firm matches. Clone size is shown for a subset of rows, as once, few, many or a class of expanded clone.

TRBJ2-2 TRBV10-3 - - CAISDLDTGELFF TGTGCCATCAGTGACTTAGACACCGGGGAGCTGTTTTTT
TRBJ2-1 TRBV4-1 - - CASSPYGNEQFF TGCGCCAGCAGTCCGTACGGCAATGAGCAGTTCTTC
TRBJ1-2 TRBV19 - TRBD1 CASSAAGTGSGYTF TGTGCCAGTAGTGCCGCCGGGACAGGGAGCGGCTACACCTTC
TRBJ2-3 TRBV11-1 few TRBD2 CASSLGQRESVDTQYF TGTGCCAGCAGCTTAGGTCAGCGGGAGTCTGTAGATACGCAGTATTTT
TRBJ1-6 TRBV3-1/TRBV3-2 - - CASSQVGDSPLHF TGTGCCAGCAGCCAAGTCGGGGATTCACCCCTCCACTTT
TRBJ2-7 TRBV7-9 - TRBD2 CASSSSGSRSYEQYF TGTGCCAGCAGCTCTAGCGGGAGTAGGTCCTACGAGCAGTACTTC
TRBJ2-2 TRBV29-1 - TRBD2 CSVGTSAYTGELFF TGCAGCGTAGGGACTAGCGCGTACACCGGGGAGCTGTTTTTT
TRBJ2-3 TRBV24-1 - TRBD1 CATSDLGQDNTQYF TGTGCCACCAGTGATTTGGGACAGGATAATACGCAGTATTTT
TRBJ1-2 TRBV7-8 - - CASSRGYGYTF TGTGCCAGCAGCCGCGGGTATGGCTACACCTTC
TRBJ2-3 TRBV25-1 - - CACRRLNTDTQYF TGTGCTTGTAGGCGGCTCAACACAGATACGCAGTATTTT
TRBJ1-3 TRBV2 once - CASSMTDLSSGNTIYF TGTGCCAGCAGTATGACAGACCTTAGCTCTGGAAACACCATATATTTT
TRBJ2-1 TRBV29-1 - TRBD2 CSVATTGGRNEQFF TGCAGCGTTGCTACGACGGGGGGGCGCAATGAGCAGTTCTTC
TRBJ1-2 TRBV27 - - CASKQGLNYGYTF TGTGCCAGCAAACAGGGCCTCAACTATGGCTACACCTTC
TRBJ1-2 TRBV12-3/TRBV12-4 - TRBD1 CASRGDRGGGYTF TGTGCCAGCAGAGGGGACAGGGGAGGTGGCTACACCTTC
TRBJ2-3 TRBV4-1 - TRBD2 CASSQEPSGGTDTQYF TGCGCCAGCAGCCAAGAACCCAGCGGGGGGACAGATACGCAGTATTTT
TRBJ2-4 TRBV4-2 - - CASSQDWGQAKNIQYF TGTGCCAGCAGCCAAGACTGGGGACAAGCGAAAAACATTCAGTACTTC
TRBJ2-1 TRBV11-3 - TRBD2 CASSLGRRERDNEQFF TGTGCCAGCAGCTTAGGAAGGCGGGAGAGGGACAATGAGCAGTTCTTC
TRBJ1-6 TRBV7-8 - - CASSFRNSPLHF TGTGCCAGCAGCTTCCGTAATTCACCCCTCCACTTT
TRBJ2-3 TRBV15 - - CATSRDVSGLSTDTQYF TGTGCCACCAGCAGAGATGTTTCAGGGCTCAGCACAGATACGCAGTATTTT
TRBJ2-3 TRBV4-2 - - CASSQVLAGTDTQYF TGTGCCAGCAGCCAAGTCTTGGCAGGCACAGATACGCAGTATTTT
TRBJ2-1 TRBV11-3 - TRBD2 CASSPTRTSVYNEQFF TGTGCCAGCAGCCCAACACGGACTAGCGTCTACAATGAGCAGTTCTTC
TRBJ1-6 TRBV19 - TRBD1 CASGRGTGSSYNSPLHF TGTGCCAGCGGTAGAGGGACAGGCAGCTCCTATAATTCACCCCTCCACTTT
TRBJ1-2 TRBV10-3 - TRBD1 CATFRDRGPNYGYTF TGTGCCACGTTCCGGGACAGGGGGCCTAACTATGGCTACACCTTC
TRBJ1-2 TRBV6-5 - - CASSTDLGPYGYTF TGTGCCAGCTCTACAGATTTGGGCCCCTATGGCTACACCTTC
TRBJ1-2 TRBV9 - - CASSVETGIVYGYTF TGTGCCAGCAGCGTAGAAACAGGGATCGTCTATGGCTACACCTTC
TRBJ2-2 TRBV5-1 - - CASSLTGIRNTGELFF TGCGCCAGCAGCTTGACAGGGATTCGGAACACCGGGGAGCTGTTTTTT
TRBJ2-7 TRBV19 - - CASSIAGNSYEQYF TGTGCCAGTAGTATAGCGGGAAATTCGTACGAGCAGTACTTC
TRBJ2-1 TRBV27 - TRBD2 CASSSDLAGLGNEQFF TGTGCCAGCAGTTCGGACTTAGCGGGTTTAGGAAATGAGCAGTTCTTC
TRBJ2-1 TRBV7-9 - TRBD2 CASSLEPGGYNEQFF TGTGCCAGCAGCTTAGAGCCGGGGGGGTACAATGAGCAGTTCTTC
TRBJ2-7 TRBV6-2/TRBV6-3 - TRBD1 CASSIPPGQGTHEQYF TGTGCCAGCAGTATACCTCCCGGACAGGGTACCCACGAGCAGTACTTC
TRBJ2-7 TRBV19 - - CASSIGQSYEQYF TGTGCCAGTAGTATTGGACAGAGCTACGAGCAGTACTTC
TRBJ2-1 TRBV30 - TRBD2 CAWSAEAGAYNEQFF TGTGCCTGGAGTGCCGAAGCGGGGGCGTACAATGAGCAGTTCTTC
TRBJ1-6 TRBV5-1 - - CASSLATVENSPLHF TGCGCCAGCAGCTTGGCGACAGTGGAGAATTCACCCCTCCACTTT
TRBJ2-1 TRBV6-5 - - CASSYDRSSYNEQFF TGTGCCAGCAGTTACGACAGAAGCTCCTACAATGAGCAGTTCTTC
TRBJ2-7 TRBV27 - TRBD1 CASSLLRTGTYEQYF TGTGCCAGCAGTTTATTGAGGACAGGGACCTACGAGCAGTACTTC
TRBJ2-7 TRBV7-2 once - CASSLGHRYEQYF TGTGCCAGCAGCCTAGGACACCGATACGAGCAGTACTTC
TRBJ2-7 TRBV5-4 - TRBD1 CASSLDRGYEQYF TGTGCCAGCAGCTTGGACAGGGGATACGAGCAGTACTTC
TRBJ1-1 TRBV27 - - CASGSKGTEAFF TGTGCCAGCGGTTCCAAGGGGACTGAAGCTTTCTTT
TRBJ1-3 TRBV10-3 - - CAIMTSGNTIYF TGTGCCATCATGACATCTGGAAACACCATATATTTT
TRBJ2-5 TRBV5-6 - - CASSLRQSHQETQYF TGTGCCAGCAGCTTGAGACAGAGCCACCAAGAGACCCAGTACTTC
TRBJ1-5 TRBV27 - - CASRGRAGSNQPQHF TGTGCCAGCAGAGGCAGGGCAGGGAGCAATCAGCCCCAGCATTTT
TRBJ2-1 TRBV11-1 - TRBD2 CASSITSGGRGEQFF TGTGCCAGCAGCATAACTAGCGGGGGGCGGGGTGAGCAGTTCTTC
TRBJ2-1 TRBV9 - TRBD2 CASSPNPIAGGPYNEQFF TGTGCCAGCAGCCCAAATCCAATAGCGGGGGGGCCTTACAATGAGCAGTTCTTC
TRBJ1-2 TRBV12-3/TRBV12-4 - - CASSPDRVYGYTF TGTGCCAGCAGTCCGGACAGAGTCTATGGCTACACCTTC
TRBJ2-1 TRBV15 - TRBD2 CATRSTAGVPYNEQFF TGTGCCACCAGATCTACCGCGGGAGTCCCGTACAATGAGCAGTTCTTC
TRBJ2-7 TRBV7-9 - - CASSPRQAPYEQYF TGTGCCAGCAGCCCGAGACAGGCCCCCTACGAGCAGTACTTC
TRBJ1-1 TRBV12-3/TRBV12-4 few - CASTTGLWGEAFF TGTGCCAGCACCACGGGGTTGTGGGGTGAAGCTTTCTTT
TRBJ2-5 TRBV9 - TRBD2 CASSVGSSGGETQYF TGTGCCAGCAGCGTAGGATCTAGCGGGGGCGAGACCCAGTACTTC